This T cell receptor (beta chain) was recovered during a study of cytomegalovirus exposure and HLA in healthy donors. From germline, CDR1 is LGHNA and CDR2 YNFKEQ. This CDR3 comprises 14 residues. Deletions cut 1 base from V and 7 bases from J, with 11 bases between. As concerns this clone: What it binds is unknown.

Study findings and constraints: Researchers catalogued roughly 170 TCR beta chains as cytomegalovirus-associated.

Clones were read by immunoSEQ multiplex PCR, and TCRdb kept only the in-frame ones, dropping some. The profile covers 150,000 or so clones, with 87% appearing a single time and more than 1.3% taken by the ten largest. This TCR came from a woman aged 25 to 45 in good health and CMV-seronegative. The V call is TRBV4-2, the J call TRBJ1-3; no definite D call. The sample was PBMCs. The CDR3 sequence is CASSQAQDSNTIYF. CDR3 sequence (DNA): TGTGCCAGCAGCCAAGCCCAGGATTCGAACACCATATATTTT.